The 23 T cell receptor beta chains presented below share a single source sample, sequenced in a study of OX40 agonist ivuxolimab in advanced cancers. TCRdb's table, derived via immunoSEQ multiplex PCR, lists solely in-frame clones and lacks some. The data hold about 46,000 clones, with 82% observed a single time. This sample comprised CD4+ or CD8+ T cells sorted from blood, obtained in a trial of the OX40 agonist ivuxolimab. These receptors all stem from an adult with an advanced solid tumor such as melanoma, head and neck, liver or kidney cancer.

CDR3 coding DNA: TGTGCCAGCAGCACTGAACCCGAGGGGAGCTCCTATAATTCACCCCTCCACTTT. Translation gives CASSTEPEGSSYNSPLHF. The chain couples TRBV7-9 to TRBJ1-6; tentative D call: TRBD1 (5 bases). This CDR3 comprises 18 residues. In germline, CDR1 is SEHNR, CDR2 FQNEAQ (reference sequence). Trimming pared 5 bases from V and 0 bases from J, leaving 17 bases between.

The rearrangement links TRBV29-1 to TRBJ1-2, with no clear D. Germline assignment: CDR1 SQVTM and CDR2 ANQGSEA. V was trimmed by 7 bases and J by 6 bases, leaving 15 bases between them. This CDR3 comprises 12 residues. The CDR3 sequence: CSDRWSENGYTF. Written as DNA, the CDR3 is TGCAGCGACCGGTGGTCTGAGAATGGCTACACCTTC.

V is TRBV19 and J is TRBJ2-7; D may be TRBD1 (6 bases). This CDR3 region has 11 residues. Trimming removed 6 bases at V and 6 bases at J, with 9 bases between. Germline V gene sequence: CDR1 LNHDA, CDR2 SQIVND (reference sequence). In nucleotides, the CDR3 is TGTGCCAGTAGCGACAGGTTCGAGCAGTACTTC. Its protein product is CASSDRFEQYF.

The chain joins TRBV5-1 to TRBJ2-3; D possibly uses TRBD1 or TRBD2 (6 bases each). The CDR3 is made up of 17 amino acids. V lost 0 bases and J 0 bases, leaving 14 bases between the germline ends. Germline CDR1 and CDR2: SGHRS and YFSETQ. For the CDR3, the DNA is TGCGCCAGCAGCTTGGGGCAAAGGGGGGTGAGCACAGATACGCAGTATTTT. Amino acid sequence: CASSLGQRGVSTDTQYF.

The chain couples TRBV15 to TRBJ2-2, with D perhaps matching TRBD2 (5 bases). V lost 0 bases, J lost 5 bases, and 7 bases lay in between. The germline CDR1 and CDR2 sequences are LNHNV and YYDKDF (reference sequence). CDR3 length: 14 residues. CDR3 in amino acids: CATSRDRGTGELFF. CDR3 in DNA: TGTGCCACCAGCAGAGATCGAGGGACCGGGGAGCTGTTTTTT. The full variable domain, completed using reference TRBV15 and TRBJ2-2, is DAMVIQNPRYQVTQFGKPVTLSCSQTLNHNVMYWYQQKSSQAPKLLFHYYDKDFNNEADTPDNFQSRRPNTSFCFLDIRSPGLGDTAMYLCATSRDRGTGELFFGEGSRLTVL.

CDR3 nucleotides: TGCGCCAGCAGTGGGTTGGGGATCACCGGGGAGCTGTTTTTT. Protein product: CASSGLGITGELFF. The V and J genes are TRBV10-1 and TRBJ2-2; D is ambiguous. Germline CDR1 is WNHNN and CDR2 is SYGVQD (reference sequence). This CDR3 contains 14 residues. Trimming removed 4 bases at V and 4 bases at J, with 10 bases between.

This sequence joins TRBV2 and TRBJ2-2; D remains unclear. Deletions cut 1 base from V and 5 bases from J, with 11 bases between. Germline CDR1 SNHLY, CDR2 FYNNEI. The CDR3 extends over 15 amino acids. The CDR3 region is CASSEGAVATGELFF. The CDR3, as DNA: TGTGCCAGCAGTGAAGGGGCGGTAGCAACCGGGGAGCTGTTTTTT.

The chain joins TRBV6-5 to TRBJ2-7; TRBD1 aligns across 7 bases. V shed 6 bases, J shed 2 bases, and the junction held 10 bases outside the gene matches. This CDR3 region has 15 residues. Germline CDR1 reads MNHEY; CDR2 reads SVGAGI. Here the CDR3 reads CASSESRDSTYEQYF. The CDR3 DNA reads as TGTGCCAGCAGCGAATCCCGGGACAGTACCTACGAGCAGTACTTC.

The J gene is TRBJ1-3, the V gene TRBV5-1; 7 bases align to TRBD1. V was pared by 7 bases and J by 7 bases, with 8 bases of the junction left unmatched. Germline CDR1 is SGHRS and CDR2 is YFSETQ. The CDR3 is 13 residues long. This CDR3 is CASCTGTDNTIYF. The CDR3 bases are TGCGCCAGCTGCACCGGGACAGATAACACCATATATTTT.

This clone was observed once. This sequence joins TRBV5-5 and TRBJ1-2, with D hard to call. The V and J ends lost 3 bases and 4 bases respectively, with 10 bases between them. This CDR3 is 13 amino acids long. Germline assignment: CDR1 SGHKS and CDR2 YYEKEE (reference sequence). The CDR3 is CASSSLDGYGYTF. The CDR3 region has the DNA TGTGCCAGCAGCTCCTTGGACGGCTATGGCTACACCTTC.

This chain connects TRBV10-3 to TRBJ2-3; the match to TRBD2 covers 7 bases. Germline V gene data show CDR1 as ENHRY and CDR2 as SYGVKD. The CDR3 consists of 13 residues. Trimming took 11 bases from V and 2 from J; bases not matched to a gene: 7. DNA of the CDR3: TGTGCCTCCCAGCGGGGCCCCACAGATACGCAGTATTTT. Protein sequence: CASQRGPTDTQYF.

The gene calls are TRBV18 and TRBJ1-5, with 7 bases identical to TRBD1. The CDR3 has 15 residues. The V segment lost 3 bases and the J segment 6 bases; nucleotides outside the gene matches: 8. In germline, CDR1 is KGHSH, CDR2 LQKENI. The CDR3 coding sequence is TGTGCCAGCTCACCTACGGACAGGAACGGTCAGCCCCAGCATTTT. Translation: CASSPTDRNGQPQHF.

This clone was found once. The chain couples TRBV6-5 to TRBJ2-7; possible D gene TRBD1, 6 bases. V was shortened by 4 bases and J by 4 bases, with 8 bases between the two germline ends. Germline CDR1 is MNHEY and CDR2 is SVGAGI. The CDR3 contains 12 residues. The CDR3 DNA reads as TGTGCCAGCAGTTCCAGGGGTTACGAGCAGTACTTC. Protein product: CASSSRGYEQYF.

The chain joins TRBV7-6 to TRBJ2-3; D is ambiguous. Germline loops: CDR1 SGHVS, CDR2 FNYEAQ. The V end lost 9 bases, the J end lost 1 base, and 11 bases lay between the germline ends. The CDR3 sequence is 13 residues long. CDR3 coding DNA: TGTGCCAGTAGGGCAGTGGGCACAGATACGCAGTATTTT. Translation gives CASRAVGTDTQYF.

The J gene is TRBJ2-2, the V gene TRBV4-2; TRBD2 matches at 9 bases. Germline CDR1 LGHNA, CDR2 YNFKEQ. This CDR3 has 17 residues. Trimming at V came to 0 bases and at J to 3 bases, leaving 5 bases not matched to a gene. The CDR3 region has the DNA TGTGCCAGCAGCCAAGAGGCGGGGGGGCCGGACACCGGGGAGCTGTTTTTT. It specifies CASSQEAGGPDTGELFF.

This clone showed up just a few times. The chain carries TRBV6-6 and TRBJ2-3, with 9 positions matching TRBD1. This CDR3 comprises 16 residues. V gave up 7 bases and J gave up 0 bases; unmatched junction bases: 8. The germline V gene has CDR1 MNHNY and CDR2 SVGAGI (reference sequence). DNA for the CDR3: TGTGCCAGCACCGGTACCGGGACAGGGAGCACAGATACGCAGTATTTT. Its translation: CASTGTGTGSTDTQYF.

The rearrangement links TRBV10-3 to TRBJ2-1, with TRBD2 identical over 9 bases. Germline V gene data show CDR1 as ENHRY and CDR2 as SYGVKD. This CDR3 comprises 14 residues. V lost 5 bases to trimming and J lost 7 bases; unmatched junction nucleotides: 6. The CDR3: CAISWASGANEQFF. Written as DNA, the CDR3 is TGTGCCATCAGTTGGGCTAGCGGGGCTAATGAGCAGTTCTTC.

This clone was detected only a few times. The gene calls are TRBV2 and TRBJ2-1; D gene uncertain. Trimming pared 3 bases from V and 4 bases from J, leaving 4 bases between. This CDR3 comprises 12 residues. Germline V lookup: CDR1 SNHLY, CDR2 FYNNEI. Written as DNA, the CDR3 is TGTGCCAGCAGTGACCAGTACAATGAGCAGTTCTTC. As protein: CASSDQYNEQFF.

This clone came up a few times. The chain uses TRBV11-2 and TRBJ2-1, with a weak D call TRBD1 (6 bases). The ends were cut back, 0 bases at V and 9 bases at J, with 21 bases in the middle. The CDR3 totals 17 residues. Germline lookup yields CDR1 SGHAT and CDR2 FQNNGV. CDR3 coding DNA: TGTGCCAGCAGCTTAGATAAATTTGGGGCCCAGGGGACTGAGCAGTTCTTC. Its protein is CASSLDKFGAQGTEQFF.

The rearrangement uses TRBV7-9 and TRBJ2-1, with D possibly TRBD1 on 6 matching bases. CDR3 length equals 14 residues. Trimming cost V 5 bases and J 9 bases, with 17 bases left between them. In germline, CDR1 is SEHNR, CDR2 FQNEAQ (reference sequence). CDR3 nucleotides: TGTGCCAGCAGCAATACAGGGCGCGGCGGTGAGCAGTTCTTC. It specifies CASSNTGRGGEQFF.

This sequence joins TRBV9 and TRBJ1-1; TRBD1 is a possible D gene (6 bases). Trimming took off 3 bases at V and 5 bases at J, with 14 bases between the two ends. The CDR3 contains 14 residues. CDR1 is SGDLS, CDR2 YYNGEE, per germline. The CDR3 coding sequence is TGTGCCAGCAGCGATTATACAGGGCGTACTGAAGCTTTCTTT. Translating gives CASSDYTGRTEAFF.

As DNA, the CDR3 is TGCGCCAGCAGCTTGGCAGGGTACCAGCCCCAGCATTTT. It codes for CASSLAGYQPQHF. This chain links TRBV5-1 with TRBJ1-5, with TRBD1 as a possible D gene (5 bases). The CDR3 totals 13 residues. Germline-derived CDR1 and CDR2 are SGHRS and YFSETQ. V was trimmed by 0 bases and J by 7 bases, leaving 8 bases between them.

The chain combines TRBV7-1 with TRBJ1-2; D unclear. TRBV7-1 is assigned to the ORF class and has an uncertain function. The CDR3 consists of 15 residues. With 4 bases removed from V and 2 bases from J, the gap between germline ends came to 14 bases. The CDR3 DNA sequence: TGTGCCAGCAGCTTAGCGCGGGGAACGAACTATGGCTACACCTTC. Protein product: CASSLARGTNYGYTF.